One sample yielded the 24 T cell receptor beta chains listed below, sequenced in a study of T cells in Graves' hyperthyroidism and ophthalmopathy. Researchers took RNA transcripts and amplified the TCR beta CDR3 regions from them. During a first-round RT-PCR of the TCR CDR3, the HTBI primer set was used. MiXCR was run by TCRdb on the multiplex PCR reads, yielding one entry per CDR3 protein. Here the sample spans approximately 510,000 distinct CDR3 sequences, about 20% being singletons. The sequenced sample consisted of blood. The receptor source for this set is a man aged 18 to 30 with Graves' hyperthyroidism.

This clonotype was observed at least ten times. V gene TRBV20-1 combines with J gene TRBJ2-7; no firm D call. This CDR3 is built from 9 residues. CDR1 is DFQATT, CDR2 SNEGSKA, per germline (reference sequence). The V and J ends lost 3 bases and 7 bases respectively, with 4 bases between them. The CDR3 DNA is TGCAGTGCTAGTCGGGAGCAGTACTTC. Translating gives CSASREQYF.

The rearrangement joins TRBV6-2 or TRBV6-3 to TRBJ2-7; perhaps TRBD2 as D (5 bases). CDR3 length equals 16 residues. V lost 4 bases and J lost 0, with 16 bases in between. Per the germline V gene, CDR1 is MNHEY and CDR2 is SVGEGT. The CDR3: CASSLRPPGNSYEQYF. The DNA for the CDR3 is TGTGCCAGCAGTTTACGGCCCCCGGGGAACTCCTACGAGCAGTACTTC.

This clonotype has a count of ten or more. The rearrangement links TRBV11-3 to TRBJ1-1; D uncertain. CDR3 size: 14 residues. In germline, CDR1 is SGHNT, CDR2 YENEEA. Trimming left V 7 bases short and J 3 bases short, with 15 bases between. The CDR3, as DNA: TGTGCCAGCACCCAATGGTTTGGGGACACTGAAGCTTTCTTT. It is translated as CASTQWFGDTEAFF. Combining the CDR3 with reference TRBV11-3 and TRBJ1-1 gives the whole variable domain EAGVVQSPRYKIIEKKQPVAFWCNPISGHNTLYWYLQNLGQGPELLIRYENEEAVDDSQLPKDRFSAERLKGVDSTLKIQPAELGDSAVYLCASTQWFGDTEAFFGQGTRLTVV.

This chain uses TRBV19 with TRBJ2-7; D is possibly TRBD1 or TRBD2 (5 bases each). Germline V CDR1 and CDR2: LNHDA, SQIVND (reference sequence). CDR3 length: 17 residues. Trimming left V 1 base short and J 0 bases short, with 16 bases between. CDR3: CASSIAMGEPFSYEQYF. In DNA, the CDR3 is TGTGCCAGTAGTATAGCCATGGGGGAGCCCTTCTCCTACGAGCAGTACTTC. Using reference TRBV19 and TRBJ2-7 for the parts outside the CDR3, the full variable domain is DGGITQSPKYLFRKEGQNVTLSCEQNLNHDAMYWYRQDPGQGLRLIYYSQIVNDFQKGDIAEGYSVSREKKESFPLTVTSAQKNPTAFYLCASSIAMGEPFSYEQYFGPGTRLTVT.

This clonotype occurred many times. J is TRBJ1-2 and V is TRBV15, with D unresolved. This CDR3 is 13 amino acids long. Trimming took 0 bases from V and 8 from J, leaving 10 bases between them. Per the germline V gene, CDR1 is LNHNV and CDR2 is YYDKDF (reference sequence). The CDR3: CATSRDRYLGYTF. CDR3 bases: TGTGCCACCAGCAGAGATAGATATCTCGGCTACACCTTC. The variable domain in full, with the rest retrieved from reference TRBV15 and TRBJ1-2, is DAMVIQNPRYQVTQFGKPVTLSCSQTLNHNVMYWYQQKSSQAPKLLFHYYDKDFNNEADTPDNFQSRRPNTSFCFLDIRSPGLGDTAMYLCATSRDRYLGYTFGSGTRLTVV.

This clonotype showed up many times. The V call is TRBV4-1, the J call TRBJ2-2, with D perhaps TRBD2 (5 bases). The V gene's germline CDR1 is MGHRA and CDR2 YSYEKL. The germline V and J ends were trimmed by 3 bases and 8 bases, with 13 bases remaining between them. The CDR3 is 14 amino acids. The CDR3 sequence: CASSHNDRGGELFF. Here the CDR3 DNA reads TGCGCCAGCAGCCACAATGACCGGGGAGGGGAGCTGTTTTTT.

In this sample, this clonotype turned up many times. The CDR3: CASSEARQARETQYF. CDR3 DNA sequence: TGTGCCAGCAGTGAAGCGAGGCAGGCACGGGAGACCCAGTACTTC. V and J are TRBV6-1 and TRBJ2-5; the D is unclear. The CDR3 covers 15 residues. V shed 0 bases and J shed 5 bases, with 13 bases lying between them. Germline V gene data show CDR1 as MNHNS and CDR2 as SASEGT.

This clonotype came up many times. This chain connects TRBV2 to TRBJ1-1; 10 positions match TRBD1. Germline CDR1 SNHLY, CDR2 FYNNEI. This CDR3 region has 14 residues. V lost 7 bases to trimming and J lost 4 bases; unmatched junction nucleotides: 6. CDR3 in amino acids: CASIGTGDATEAFF. The DNA of the CDR3 is TGTGCCAGCATAGGGACAGGGGACGCCACTGAAGCTTTCTTT.

A remark on this clonotype: This may stem from a read error, because a much larger clone lies one nucleotide away. The CDR3 ends on some other residue instead of the conserved phenylalanine or tryptophan, so this is likely a read error. The chain employs TRBV27 and TRBJ2-5; D is unclear. CDR1 is MNHEY and CDR2 is SMNVEV in the germline V gene (reference sequence). The CDR3 consists of 12 residues. V was pared by 3 bases and J by 0 bases, with 2 bases between. The CDR3 DNA reads TGTGCCAGCAGTTTCGACCAAGAGACCCAGTACCTC. Residues: CASSFDQETQYL.

The table lists this clonotype with a few counts. The chain uses TRBV9 and TRBJ1-3; TRBD1 might be the D (5 bases). This CDR3 comprises 14 residues. Trimming stripped 6 bases from V and 4 bases from J, with 14 bases between. The germline V gene has CDR1 SGDLS and CDR2 YYNGEE. The CDR3 is CASTGGTSGNTIYF. As DNA, the CDR3 is TGTGCCAGCACCGGGGGAACGTCAGGAAACACCATATATTTT.

This clonotype was seen many times. The chain recombines TRBV13 with TRBJ2-5; D is undetermined. V was cut by 5 bases and J by 7 bases, with 11 bases left in between. The CDR3 length is 12 residues. Germline V gene data show CDR1 as PRHDT and CDR2 as FYEKMQ (reference sequence). The CDR3 protein is CASSPEGGTQYF. As DNA, the CDR3 is TGTGCCAGCAGCCCGGAAGGTGGGACCCAGTACTTC.

This clonotype appeared many times. The genes are TRBV12-5 and TRBJ2-5, with D unresolved. Germline-derived CDR1 and CDR2 are LGHNT and FRNRAP. The CDR3 covers 13 residues. Trimming took 5 bases from V and 5 from J, leaving 12 bases between them. CDR3 DNA sequence: TGTGCTAGTGGTACCCTATTAGGGGAGACCCAGTACTTC. It codes for CASGTLLGETQYF.

The CDR3 sequence: CASSPRLGNYGYTF. As DNA, the CDR3 is TGTGCCAGCAGCCCCCGGCTGGGGAACTATGGCTACACCTTC. The genes are TRBV14 and TRBJ1-2; D is uncertain. Trimming removed 4 bases at V and 2 bases at J, with 11 bases between. The CDR3 totals 14 residues. From germline, CDR1 is SGHDN and CDR2 FVKESK.

At least ten counts were recorded for this clonotype. The J gene is TRBJ2-7, the V gene TRBV2; D is possibly TRBD1 or TRBD2 (5 bases each). Trimming pared 7 bases from V and 0 bases from J, leaving 7 bases between. The CDR3 spans 12 residues. Germline values: CDR1 SNHLY, CDR2 FYNNEI. The CDR3 reads CASKGTSYEQYF. The CDR3, as DNA: TGTGCCAGCAAGGGGACCTCCTACGAGCAGTACTTC. Full variable domain (rest looked up from reference TRBV2 and TRBJ2-7): EPEVTQTPSHQVTQMGQEVILRCVPISNHLYFYWYRQILGQKVEFLVSFYNNEISEKSEIFDDQFSVERPDGSNFTLKIRSTKLEDSAMYFCASKGTSYEQYFGPGTRLTVT.

Ten or more counts support this clonotype. The genes are TRBV2 and TRBJ2-2; 7 positions agree with TRBD2. The germline gives CDR1 SNHLY, CDR2 FYNNEI. The CDR3 is 14 amino acids. Trimming at V came to 5 bases and at J to 4 bases, leaving 4 bases not matched to a gene. The CDR3, as DNA: TGTGCCAGCAGTAGACTAGCAGGCACCGGGGAGCTGTTTTTT. Translated: CASSRLAGTGELFF.

The chain carries TRBV12-3 or TRBV12-4 and TRBJ1-4, with 10 positions matching TRBD1. V lost 5 bases, J lost 7 bases, and 7 bases stayed unmatched. The CDR3 is 15 residues long. The CDR3 nucleotides read TGTGCCAGCAGTCCCGGGACAGGGGATCCTGAAAAACTGTTTTTT. Translated: CASSPGTGDPEKLFF.

This clonotype was recorded many times. This sequence joins TRBV6-5 and TRBJ1-1; D might be TRBD1 (6 bases). Trimming pared 10 bases from V and 0 bases from J, leaving 12 bases between. The length of the CDR3 is 13 residues. Germline values: CDR1 MNHEY, CDR2 SVGAGI. The CDR3, as DNA: TGTGCCACCGACAGGAGACTGAACACTGAAGCTTTCTTT. As protein: CATDRRLNTEAFF.

This clonotype came up many times. The rearrangement joins TRBV7-8 to TRBJ2-2; 7 positions match TRBD1. Germline V gives CDR1 SGHVS, CDR2 FQNEAQ. This CDR3 is 15 amino acids long. V dropped 5 bases and J dropped 6; count of bases not matched to a gene: 9. The CDR3 sequence is CASSGRTGRAGELFF. The CDR3 DNA follows: TGTGCCAGCAGCGGACGGACAGGTCGCGCCGGGGAGCTGTTTTTT.

This clonotype showed up just a few times. The V call is TRBV12-3 or TRBV12-4, the J call TRBJ2-4; D is unclear. This CDR3 is 16 amino acids long. The V gene lost 1 base and the J gene lost 1 base, with 11 bases spanning the gap. The CDR3 region is CASSLEIVSAKNIQYF. CDR3 sequence (DNA): TGTGCCAGCAGTTTAGAAATAGTATCGGCCAAAAACATTCAGTACTTC.

In its sample, this clonotype was seen once. Germline is not matched at one junction end, which may reflect a read error. The chain joins TRBV4-3 to TRBJ2-7, with 8 bases fitting TRBD1. Per the germline V gene, CDR1 is LGHNA and CDR2 is YSLEER. This CDR3 comprises 14 residues. The CDR3 is CAISLGQGRYEQYF. CDR3 coding DNA: TGCGCCATCAGCCTAGGACAGGGACGCTACGAGCAGTACTTC.

The sample holds many counts of this clonotype. The V and J genes are TRBV15 and TRBJ1-1; no firm D call. This CDR3 has 15 residues. The V gene lost 4 bases and the J gene lost 7 bases, with 19 bases spanning the gap. CDR1 LNHNV and CDR2 YYDKDF come from the germline V gene (reference sequence). This chain's CDR3 is CATSTPGVHGVEAFF. The DNA of the CDR3 is TGTGCCACCAGCACTCCGGGTGTTCACGGAGTTGAAGCTTTCTTT.

This clonotype turned up a few times. The rearrangement uses TRBV11-2 and TRBJ1-5; 7 nucleotides align to TRBD1. Germline-derived CDR1 and CDR2 are SGHAT and FQNNGV. CDR3 length: 15 residues. J was trimmed by 2 bases and V by 5 bases; bases with no gene match: 6. The CDR3 here is CASSTGEIGNQPQHF. CDR3 coding DNA: TGTGCCAGCAGCACAGGGGAAATTGGCAATCAGCCCCAGCATTTT.

The chain recombines TRBV28 with TRBJ2-5; D assignment may be TRBD1 or TRBD2 (5 bases each). Trimming left V 4 bases short and J 2 bases short, with 14 bases between. The CDR3 consists of 15 residues. The germline CDR1 and CDR2 sequences are MDHEN and SYDVKM. The CDR3 DNA reads TGTGCCAGCAGTTCTTGGCCGGGGCTTCAAGAGACCCAGTACTTC. Translation gives CASSSWPGLQETQYF.

On this clonotype itself: The conserved closing phenylalanine or tryptophan is absent in this CDR3, likely reflecting a read error. The limits of the CDR3 on the DNA are not certain, so only TCRdb's listed CDR3 is given. The V call is TRBV7-3, the J call TRBJ1-2. The CDR3 sequence runs 9 residues, both termini included. The germline V gene has CDR1 SGHTA and CDR2 FQGTGA. The CDR3 sequence is CAVHREDAV.